This is a list of T cell receptor beta chains from one sample in a study of shared clonotypes between healthy human individuals. The assay was immunoSEQ multiplex PCR, and TCRdb's table has in-frame clones only and misses some. The table has roughly 2.1 million clones, more than 85% seen once. The material sequenced was naive CD8+ T cells from PBMCs. These receptor sequences come from a man between 18 and 35 years old in good health. Some clones in this sample may be carry-over from other donors' samples. CDR3s include the opening cysteine and the closing phenylalanine or tryptophan. D genes are given only for firm matches. Size values are once, few and many counts, or a class for expanded clones, and some rows have none.

V gene	D gene	clone size	J gene	CDR3 protein	CDR3 DNA
TRBV9	-	-	TRBJ1-1	CASSVDPVGTEAFF	TGTGCCAGCAGCGTAGACCCTGTCGGCACTGAAGCTTTCTTT
TRBV20-1	-	-	TRBJ1-2	CSAGYGYTF	TGCAGTGCCGGCTATGGCTACACCTTC
TRBV7-9	-	-	TRBJ2-1	CASSLGQEEQFF	TGTGCCAGCAGCTTAGGTCAGGAGGAACAGTTCTTC
TRBV12-5	-	once	TRBJ2-5	CASDIGRLETQYF	TGTGCTAGTGATATCGGTAGGTTAGAGACCCAGTACTTC
TRBV30	-	-	TRBJ2-7	CACFLDRGYEQYF	-
TRBV2	-	-	TRBJ1-4	CASSEALELTNEKLFF	TGTGCCAGCAGTGAAGCGTTGGAGTTAACTAATGAAAAACTGTTTTTT
TRBV7-8	TRBD2	-	TRBJ2-1	CASSLPLAGGHYGYNEQFF	TGTGCCAGCAGCTTACCCTTAGCGGGAGGGCATTATGGCTACAATGAGCAGTTCTTC
TRBV27	-	-	TRBJ2-7	CASSLGGVSYEQYF	TGTGCCAGCAGTTTAGGTGGCGTCTCCTACGAGCAGTACTTC
TRBV4-2	TRBD2	-	TRBJ2-7	CASSLEPEAGGPYF	TGTGCCAGCAGCCTAGAACCGGAGGCGGGGGGCCCGTACTTC
TRBV21-1	-	-	TRBJ2-3	CASTPLSDTQYF	TGTGCCAGCACCCCCCTATCAGATACGCAGTATTTT
TRBV5-5	-	-	TRBJ1-2	CASLPKEGYGYTF	TGTGCCAGCCTACCCAAGGAGGGCTATGGCTACACCTTC